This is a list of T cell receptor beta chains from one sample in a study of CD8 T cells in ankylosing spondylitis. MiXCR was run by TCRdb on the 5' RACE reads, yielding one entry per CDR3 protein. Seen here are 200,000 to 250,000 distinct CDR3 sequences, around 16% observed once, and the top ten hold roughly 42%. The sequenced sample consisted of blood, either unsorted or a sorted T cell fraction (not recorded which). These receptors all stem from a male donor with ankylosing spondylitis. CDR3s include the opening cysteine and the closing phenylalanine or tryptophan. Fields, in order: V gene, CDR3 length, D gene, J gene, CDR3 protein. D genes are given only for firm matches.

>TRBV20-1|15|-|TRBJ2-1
CSARALLVVGNEQFF
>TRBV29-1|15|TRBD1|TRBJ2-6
CSVDDRDSGANVLTF
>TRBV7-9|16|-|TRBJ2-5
CASSPHGQGTKETQYF
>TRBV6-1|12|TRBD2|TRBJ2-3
CASSGAGTRWYF
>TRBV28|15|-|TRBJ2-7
CASSFRLSSSYEQYF
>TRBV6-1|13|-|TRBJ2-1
CASSDGSGDEQFF
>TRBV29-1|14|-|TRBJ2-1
CSVERESSYNEQFF
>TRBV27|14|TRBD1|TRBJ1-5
CASSLSGGLQPQHF
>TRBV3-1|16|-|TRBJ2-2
CASSQDSVMAVGELFF
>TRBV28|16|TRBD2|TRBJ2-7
CASSLSSGSAAYEQYF
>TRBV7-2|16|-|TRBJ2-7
CASGSDPLDRSYEQYF
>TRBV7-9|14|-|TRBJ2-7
CASSLGAGSYEQYF
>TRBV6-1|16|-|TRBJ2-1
CASSPVFGGPYNEQFF
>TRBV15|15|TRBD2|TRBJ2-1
CATSIGTSGGYEQFF
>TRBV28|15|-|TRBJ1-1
CASSSPRRWITEAFF
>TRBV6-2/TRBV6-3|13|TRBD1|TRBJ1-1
CASSYQGGTEAFF
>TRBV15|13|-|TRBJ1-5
CATGQRSNQPQHF
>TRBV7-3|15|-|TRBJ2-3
CASSFREKVADTQYF
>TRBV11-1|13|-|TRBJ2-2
CASSFWDTGELFF
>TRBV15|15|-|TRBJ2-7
CATSGTTGTLDEQYF
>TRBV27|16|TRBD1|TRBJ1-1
CASSTGTGGLSTEAFF
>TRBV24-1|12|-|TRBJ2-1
CATRDFSGEAFF
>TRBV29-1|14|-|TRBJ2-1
CSVEGYETFNEQFF
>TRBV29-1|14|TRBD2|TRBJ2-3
CSVPPSGRLDTQYF
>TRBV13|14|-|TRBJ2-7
CASSLQGRINEQYF
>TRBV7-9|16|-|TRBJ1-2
CASSGVGLGRNYGYTF
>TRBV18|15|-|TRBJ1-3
CASSPEEDSGNTIYF
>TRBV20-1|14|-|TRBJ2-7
CSANGPSSPYEQYF
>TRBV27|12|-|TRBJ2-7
CASSFDGGEQYF
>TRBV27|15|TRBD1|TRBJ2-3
CASSLTGALTDTQYF
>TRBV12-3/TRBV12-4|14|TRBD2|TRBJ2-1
CASTSGSPWDEQFF
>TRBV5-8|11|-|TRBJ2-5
CASTLTGTQYF
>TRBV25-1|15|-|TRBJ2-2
CASSEYGYHTGELFF
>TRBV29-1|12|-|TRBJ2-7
CSVVVGGYEQYF
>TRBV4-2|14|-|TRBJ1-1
CASSQHSTGTEAFF
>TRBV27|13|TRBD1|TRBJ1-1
CASSWTGGFEAFF
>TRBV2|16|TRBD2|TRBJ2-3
CASSEPRGGTTDTQYF
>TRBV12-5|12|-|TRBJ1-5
CASGLGNQPQHF
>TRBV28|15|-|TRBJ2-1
CASSPWDTVGNEQFF
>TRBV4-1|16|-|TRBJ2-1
CASSQDSTGFGNEQFF
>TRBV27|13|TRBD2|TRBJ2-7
CASSSGSSYEQYF
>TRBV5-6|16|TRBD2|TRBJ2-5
CASSPISAGDQETQYF
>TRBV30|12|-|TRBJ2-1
CAWSGGYNEQFF
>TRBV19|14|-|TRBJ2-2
CASSRAAGTGELFF
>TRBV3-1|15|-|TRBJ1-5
CASSQTGPFNQPQHF
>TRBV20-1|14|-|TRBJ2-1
CSASRGDTYNEQFF
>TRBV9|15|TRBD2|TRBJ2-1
CASTRGGGSYNEQFF
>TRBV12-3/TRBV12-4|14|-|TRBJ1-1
CASSLVGLGTEAFF
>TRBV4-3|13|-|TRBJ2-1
CASSPGVINEQFF
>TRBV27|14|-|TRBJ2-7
CASSERQGLYEQYF
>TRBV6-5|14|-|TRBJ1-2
CASSYSIGGDGYTF
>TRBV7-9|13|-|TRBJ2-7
CASSLNNNYEQYF
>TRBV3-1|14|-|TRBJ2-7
CASSQARRGGEQYF
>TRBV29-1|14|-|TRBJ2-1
CSVEPRSSYNEQFF